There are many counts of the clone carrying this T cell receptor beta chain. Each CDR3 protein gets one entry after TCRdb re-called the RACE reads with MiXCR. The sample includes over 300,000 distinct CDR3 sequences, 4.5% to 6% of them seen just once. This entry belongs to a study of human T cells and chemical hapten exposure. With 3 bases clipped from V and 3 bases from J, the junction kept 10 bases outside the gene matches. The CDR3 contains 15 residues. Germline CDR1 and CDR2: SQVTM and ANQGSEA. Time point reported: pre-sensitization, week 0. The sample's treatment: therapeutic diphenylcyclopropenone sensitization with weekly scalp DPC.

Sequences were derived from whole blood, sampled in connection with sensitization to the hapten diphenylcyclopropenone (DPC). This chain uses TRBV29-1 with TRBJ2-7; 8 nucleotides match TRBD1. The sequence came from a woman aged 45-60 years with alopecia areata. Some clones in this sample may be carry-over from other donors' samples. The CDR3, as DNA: TGCAGCGTTGATCCCCAGGGGGCTTATCACTACGAGCAGTACTTC. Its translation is CSVDPQGAYHYEQYF.